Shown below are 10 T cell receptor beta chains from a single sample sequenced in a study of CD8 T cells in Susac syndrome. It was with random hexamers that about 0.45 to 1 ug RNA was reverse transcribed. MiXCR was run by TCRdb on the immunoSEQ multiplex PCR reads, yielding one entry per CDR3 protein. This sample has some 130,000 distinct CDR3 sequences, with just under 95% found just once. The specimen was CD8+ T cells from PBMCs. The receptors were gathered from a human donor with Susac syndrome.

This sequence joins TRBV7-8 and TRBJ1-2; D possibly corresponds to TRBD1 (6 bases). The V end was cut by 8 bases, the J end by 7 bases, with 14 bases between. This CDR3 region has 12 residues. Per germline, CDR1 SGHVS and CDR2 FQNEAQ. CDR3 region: CASRLRGSGYTF. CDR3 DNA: TGTGCCAGCCGACTCAGGGGAAGTGGCTACACCTTC.

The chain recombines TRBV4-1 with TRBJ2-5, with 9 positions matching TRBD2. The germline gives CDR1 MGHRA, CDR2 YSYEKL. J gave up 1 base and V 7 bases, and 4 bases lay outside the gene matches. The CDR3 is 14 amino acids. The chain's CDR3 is CASTPTSGQETQYF. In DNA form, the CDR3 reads TGCGCCAGCACCCCGACTAGCGGCCAAGAGACCCAGTACTTC.

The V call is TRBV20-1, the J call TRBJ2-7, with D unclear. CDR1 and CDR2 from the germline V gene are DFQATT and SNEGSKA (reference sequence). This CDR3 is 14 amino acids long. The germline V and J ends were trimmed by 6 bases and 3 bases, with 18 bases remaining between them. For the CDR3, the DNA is TGCAGTGCAGAAGACATAAATGGGGACTACGAGCAGTACTTC. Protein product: CSAEDINGDYEQYF.

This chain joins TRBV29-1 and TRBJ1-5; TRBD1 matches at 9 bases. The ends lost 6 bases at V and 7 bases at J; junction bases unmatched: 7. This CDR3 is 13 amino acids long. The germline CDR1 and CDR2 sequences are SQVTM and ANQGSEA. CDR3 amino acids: CSVAPGQGQPQHF. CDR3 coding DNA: TGCAGCGTGGCCCCGGGACAGGGCCAGCCCCAGCATTTT.

In nucleotides, the CDR3 is TGTGCCAGCAGTTTACCCCGGGACTCAGGCCCCGAGCAGTACTTC. Translating it yields CASSLPRDSGPEQYF. The rearrangement joins TRBV28 to TRBJ2-7, with D possibly TRBD2 on 6 matching bases. CDR1 and CDR2 from the germline V gene are MDHEN and SYDVKM. CDR3 length: 15 amino acids. V lost 2 bases and J lost 6, with 17 bases in between.

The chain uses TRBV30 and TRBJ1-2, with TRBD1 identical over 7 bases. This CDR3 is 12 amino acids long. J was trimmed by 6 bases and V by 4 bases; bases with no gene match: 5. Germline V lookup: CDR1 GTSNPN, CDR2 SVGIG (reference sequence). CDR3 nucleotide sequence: TGTGCCTGGACGCAGGGGGGAGATGGCTACACCTTC. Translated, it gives CAWTQGGDGYTF.

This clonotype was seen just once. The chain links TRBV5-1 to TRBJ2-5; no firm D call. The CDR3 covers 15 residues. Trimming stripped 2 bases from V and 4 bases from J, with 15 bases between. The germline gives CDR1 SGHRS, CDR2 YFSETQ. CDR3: CASSFSDETGETQYF. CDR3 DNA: TGCGCCAGCAGCTTCTCGGACGAGACGGGAGAGACCCAGTACTTC.

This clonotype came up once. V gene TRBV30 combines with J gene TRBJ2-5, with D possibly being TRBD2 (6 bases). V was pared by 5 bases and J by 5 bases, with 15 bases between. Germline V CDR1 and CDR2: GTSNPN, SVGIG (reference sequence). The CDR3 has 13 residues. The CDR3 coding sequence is TGTGCCTGGGGCCAGAGGAGGGCCGAGACCCAGTACTTC. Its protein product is CAWGQRRAETQYF.

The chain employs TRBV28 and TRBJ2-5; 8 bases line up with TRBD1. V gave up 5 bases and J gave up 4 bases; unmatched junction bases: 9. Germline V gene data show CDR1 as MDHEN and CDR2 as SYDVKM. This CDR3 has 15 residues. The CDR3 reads CASSRGQAEIETQYF. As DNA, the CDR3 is TGTGCCAGCAGTCGGGGACAGGCGGAGATAGAGACCCAGTACTTC.

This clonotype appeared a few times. In DNA form, the CDR3 reads TGCGCCAGCAGCCTGGGGGGACAGCTCTACGAGCAGTACTTC. Translated, it gives CASSLGGQLYEQYF. The V and J genes are TRBV5-1 and TRBJ2-7; D is possibly TRBD1 (7 bases). In germline, CDR1 is SGHRS, CDR2 YFSETQ. Trimming stripped 4 bases from V and 3 bases from J, with 14 bases between. The CDR3 sequence is 14 residues long.